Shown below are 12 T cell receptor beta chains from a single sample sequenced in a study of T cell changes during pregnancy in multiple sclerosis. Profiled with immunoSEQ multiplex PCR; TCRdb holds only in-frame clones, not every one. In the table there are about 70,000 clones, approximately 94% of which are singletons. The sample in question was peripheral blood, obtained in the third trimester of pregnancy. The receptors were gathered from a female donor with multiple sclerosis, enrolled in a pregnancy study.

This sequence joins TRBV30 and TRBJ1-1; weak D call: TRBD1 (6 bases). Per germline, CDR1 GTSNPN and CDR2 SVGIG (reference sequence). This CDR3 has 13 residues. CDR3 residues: CAWGQGTNTEAFF. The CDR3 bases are TGTGCTTGGGGGCAGGGGACCAACACTGAAGCTTTCTTT.

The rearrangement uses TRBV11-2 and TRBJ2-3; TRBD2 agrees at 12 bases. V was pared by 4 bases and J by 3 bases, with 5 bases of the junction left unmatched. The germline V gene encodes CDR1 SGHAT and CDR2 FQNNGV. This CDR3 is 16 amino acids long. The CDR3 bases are TGTGCCAGCAGCTGGCTAGCGGGGGGGCTGACAGATACGCAGTATTTT. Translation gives CASSWLAGGLTDTQYF.

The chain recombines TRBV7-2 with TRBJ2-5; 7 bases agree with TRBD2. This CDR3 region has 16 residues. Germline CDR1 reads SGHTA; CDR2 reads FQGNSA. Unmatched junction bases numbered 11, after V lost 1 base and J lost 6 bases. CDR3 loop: CASSLGSGGEGKTQYF. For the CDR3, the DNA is TGTGCCAGCAGCTTAGGGAGCGGCGGGGAGGGAAAGACCCAGTACTTC.

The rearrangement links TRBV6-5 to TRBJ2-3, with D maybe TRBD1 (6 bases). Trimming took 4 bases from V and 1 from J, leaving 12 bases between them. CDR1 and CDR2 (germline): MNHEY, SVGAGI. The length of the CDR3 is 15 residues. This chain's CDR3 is CASSFPQGGTDTQYF. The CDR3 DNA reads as TGTGCCAGCAGTTTCCCACAGGGAGGCACAGATACGCAGTATTTT.

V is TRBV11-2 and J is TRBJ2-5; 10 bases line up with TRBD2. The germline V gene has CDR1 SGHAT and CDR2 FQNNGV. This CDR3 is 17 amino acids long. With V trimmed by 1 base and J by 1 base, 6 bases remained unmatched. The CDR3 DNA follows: TGTGCCAGCAGCTTAGGGGCTAGCGGGGGCTCCCAAGAGACCCAGTACTTC. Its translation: CASSLGASGGSQETQYF.

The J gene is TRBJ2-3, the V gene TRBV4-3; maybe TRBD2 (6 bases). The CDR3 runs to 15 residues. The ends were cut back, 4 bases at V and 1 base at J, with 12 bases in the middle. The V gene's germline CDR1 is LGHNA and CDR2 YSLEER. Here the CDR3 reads CASSLGTLGTDTQYF. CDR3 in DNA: TGCGCCAGCAGCCTTGGGACTTTGGGCACAGATACGCAGTATTTT.

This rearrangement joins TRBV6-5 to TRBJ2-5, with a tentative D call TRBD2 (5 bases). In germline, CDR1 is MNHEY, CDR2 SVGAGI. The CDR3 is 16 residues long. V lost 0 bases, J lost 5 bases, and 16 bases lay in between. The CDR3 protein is CASSYSWARAMETQYF. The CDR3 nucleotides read TGTGCCAGCAGTTACTCATGGGCGAGGGCGATGGAGACCCAGTACTTC.

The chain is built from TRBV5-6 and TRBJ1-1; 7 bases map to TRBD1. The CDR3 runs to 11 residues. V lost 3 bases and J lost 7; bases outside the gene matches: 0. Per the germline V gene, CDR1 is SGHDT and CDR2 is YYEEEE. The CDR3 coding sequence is TGTGCCAGCAGCTCAGGGGGTGAAGCTTTCTTT. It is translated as CASSSGGEAFF. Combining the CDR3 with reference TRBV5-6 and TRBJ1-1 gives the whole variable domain DAGVTQSPTHLIKTRGQQVTLRCSPKSGHDTVSWYQQALGQGPQFIFQYYEEEERQRGNFPDRFSGHQFPNYSSELNVNALLLGDSALYLCASSSGGEAFFGQGTRLTVV.

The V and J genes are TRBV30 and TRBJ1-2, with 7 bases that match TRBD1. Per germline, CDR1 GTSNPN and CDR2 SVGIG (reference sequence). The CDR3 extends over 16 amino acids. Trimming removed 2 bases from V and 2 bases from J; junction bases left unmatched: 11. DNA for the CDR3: TGTGCCTGGAGTTTCGGACAGGCCCGCGAAAACTATGGCTACACCTTC. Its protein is CAWSFGQARENYGYTF.

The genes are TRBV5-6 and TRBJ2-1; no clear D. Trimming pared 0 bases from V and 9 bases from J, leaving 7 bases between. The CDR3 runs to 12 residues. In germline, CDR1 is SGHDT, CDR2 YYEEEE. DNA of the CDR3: TGTGCCAGCAGCTTGGGAAGAGGTGAGCAGTTCTTC. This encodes CASSLGRGEQFF.

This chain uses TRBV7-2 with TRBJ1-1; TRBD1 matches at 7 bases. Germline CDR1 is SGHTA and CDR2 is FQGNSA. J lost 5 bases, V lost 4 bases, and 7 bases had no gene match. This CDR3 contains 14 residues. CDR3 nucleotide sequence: TGTGCCAGCAGCTCCAACAGGGGTGTGACTGAAGCTTTCTTT. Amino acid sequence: CASSSNRGVTEAFF. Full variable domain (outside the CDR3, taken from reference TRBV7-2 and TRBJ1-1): GAGVSQSPSNKVTEKGKDVELRCDPISGHTALYWYRQSLGQGLEFLIYFQGNSAPDKSGLPSDRFSAERTGGSVSTLTIQRTQQEDSAVYLCASSSNRGVTEAFFGQGTRLTVV.

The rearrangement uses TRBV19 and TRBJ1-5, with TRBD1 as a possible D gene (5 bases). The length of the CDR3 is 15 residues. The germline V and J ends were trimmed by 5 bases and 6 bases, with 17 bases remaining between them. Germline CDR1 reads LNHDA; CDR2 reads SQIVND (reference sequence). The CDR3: CASSDSPGSTQPQHF. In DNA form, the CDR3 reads TGTGCCAGTAGTGATAGTCCAGGGTCTACTCAGCCCCAGCATTTT.